In its sample, the clone carrying this TCR beta chain was seen many times. Its specificity is not known. This sample was included in a study of T cells after yellow fever vaccination. TCRdb fed the 5' RACE reads into MiXCR, producing one record per CDR3 protein. The table records roughly 32,000 distinct CDR3 sequences, roughly 4.5% of them present only once. The study's findings and limits: Clones from primary vaccination mostly reappeared after the booster (approximately 96% CD4, approximately 88% CD8).

The CDR3 loop spans 12 amino acids. Germline loops: CDR1 LNHDA, CDR2 SQIVND (reference sequence). The chain carries TRBV19 and TRBJ2-2; D is perhaps TRBD1 (6 bases). This TCR was sampled from a man in his thirties or forties who received the YFV17D yellow fever vaccine. The material was CD8+ T cells sorted from PBMCs, obtained 5 days after the yellow fever booster vaccination. DNA for the CDR3: TGTGCTGGGGGCGCGAACACCGGGGAGCTGTTTTTT. Translating gives CAGGANTGELFF.